The 29 T cell receptor beta chains in this list originate from one sample, sequenced in a study of CD8 T cells in ankylosing spondylitis. TCRdb re-called the 5' RACE reads through MiXCR, storing one row per CDR3 protein. The table has under 170,000 distinct CDR3 sequences, 40% to 50% seen once. The sequenced sample was synovial fluid, either unsorted or a sorted T cell fraction (not recorded which). Receptors were obtained from a male donor with ankylosing spondylitis.

This chain uses TRBV6-1 with TRBJ1-4; possibly TRBD1 for D (5 bases). The length of the CDR3 is 16 residues. Germline V gene lookup returns CDR1 MNHNS and CDR2 SASEGT. The V end lost 2 bases, the J end lost 6 bases, and 16 bases lay between the germline ends. CDR3 nucleotide sequence: TGTGCCAGCAGTGAATTGGGAGGCGGGGGGGATGAAAAACTGTTTTTT. Residues: CASSELGGGGDEKLFF.

The V gene is TRBV10-3, the J gene TRBJ1-5; 7 nucleotides agree with TRBD1. Losses at the gene ends were 4 bases for V and 7 bases for J; bases not matched to a gene: 4. Germline CDR1 ENHRY, CDR2 SYGVKD. The CDR3 extends over 13 amino acids. The CDR3 DNA is TGTGCCATCAGTGGGAGGGGGCACCAGCCCCAGCATTTT. It codes for CAISGRGHQPQHF.

This clonotype was seen a few times. V gene TRBV7-9 combines with J gene TRBJ1-1, with a tentative D call TRBD1 (5 bases). This CDR3 contains 13 residues. The germline V gene encodes CDR1 SEHNR and CDR2 FQNEAQ (reference sequence). The V gene lost 3 bases and the J gene lost 3 bases, with 8 bases spanning the gap. DNA for the CDR3: TGTGCCAGCAGCTTCCCGGGGGACACTGAAGCTTTCTTT. Translating gives CASSFPGDTEAFF.

This clonotype was counted only a few times. The rearrangement joins TRBV20-1 to TRBJ2-7; the D gene is possibly TRBD2 (6 bases). The V end lost 6 bases, the J end lost 0 bases, and 12 bases lay between the germline ends. In germline, CDR1 is DFQATT, CDR2 SNEGSKA (reference sequence). This CDR3 contains 13 residues. The CDR3 sequence is CSARVAASYEQYF. In nucleotides, the CDR3 is TGCAGTGCCCGGGTAGCGGCCTCCTACGAGCAGTACTTC.

The gene calls are TRBV30 and TRBJ1-1, with no clear D. CDR3 length: 10 amino acids. The germline gives CDR1 GTSNPN, CDR2 SVGIG (reference sequence). Trimming took off 3 bases at V and 7 bases at J, with 6 bases between the two ends. Here the CDR3 DNA reads TGTGCCTGGAGAAACGGTGAAGCTTTCTTT. It encodes CAWRNGEAFF. Drawing the rest from reference TRBV30 and TRBJ1-1, the complete variable domain is SQTIHQWPATLVQPVGSPLSLECTVEGTSNPNLYWYRQAAGRGLQLLFYSVGIGQISSEVPQNLSASRPQDRQFILSSKKLLLSDSGFYLCAWRNGEAFFGQGTRLTVV.

CDR3 nucleotides: TGTGCCAGCAGCGGCTGGGTAAGCAACCAAGCTAACTATGGCTACACCTTC. It encodes CASSGWVSNQANYGYTF. The chain couples TRBV9 to TRBJ1-2, with D hard to call. The germline CDR1 and CDR2 sequences are SGDLS and YYNGEE. V was shortened by 3 bases and J by 0 bases, with 18 bases between the two germline ends. This CDR3 comprises 17 residues.

The V and J genes are TRBV4-1 and TRBJ1-3, with TRBD1 matching 8 bases. Germline trimming cut 6 bases from V and 3 bases from J; bases unmatched to any gene: 10. The CDR3 spans 16 residues. CDR1 is MGHRA, CDR2 YSYEKL, per germline. CDR3 nucleotides: TGCGCCAGCAGTGAGGAGGACAGGGACTTTGGAAACACCATATATTTT. Amino acids: CASSEEDRDFGNTIYF.

The J gene is TRBJ2-1, the V gene TRBV10-3, with 8 bases lining up with TRBD2. The CDR3 runs 15 residues. Germline-derived CDR1 and CDR2 are ENHRY and SYGVKD. After removal of 4 bases from V and 3 bases from J, the junction contained 5 bases not matched to a gene. In DNA form, the CDR3 reads TGTGCCATCAGTGCTCGACTAGCGTACTACAATGAGCAGTTCTTC. Its translation is CAISARLAYYNEQFF.

The chain has TRBV3-1 and TRBJ1-2; D call uncertain. Trimming left V 0 bases short and J 8 bases short, with 4 bases between. CDR1 is LGHDT and CDR2 is YNNKEL in the germline V gene (reference sequence). The CDR3 is made up of 11 amino acids. In DNA form, the CDR3 reads TGTGCCAGCAGCCAAGACCAGGGCTACACCTTC. Translated: CASSQDQGYTF.

This clonotype was picked up one time. This sequence joins TRBV3-1 and TRBJ1-5; the D gene is possibly TRBD1 (5 bases). Germline V gene lookup returns CDR1 LGHDT and CDR2 YNNKEL (reference sequence). V was trimmed by 3 bases and J by 8 bases, leaving 8 bases between them. There are 12 residues in the CDR3. The CDR3, as DNA: TGTGCCAGCAGCCACGCGGGGGAGCCCCAGCATTTT. Its protein is CASSHAGEPQHF. The entire variable domain, with the rest obtained from reference TRBV3-1 and TRBJ1-5, is as follows: DTAVSQTPKYLVTQMGNDKSIKCEQNLGHDTMYWYKQDSKKFLKIMFSYNNKELIINETVPNRFSPKSPDKAHLNLHINSLELGDSAVYFCASSHAGEPQHFGDGTRLSIL.

V usage is TRBV6-1 and J usage is TRBJ1-5, with D possibly TRBD1 on 5 matching bases. The germline CDR1 and CDR2 sequences are MNHNS and SASEGT. The V gene lost 6 bases and the J gene lost 7 bases, with 13 bases spanning the gap. CDR3 length equals 13 residues. This chain's CDR3 is CASSQGVWQPQHF. CDR3 nucleotide sequence: TGTGCCAGCAGCCAGGGAGTATGGCAGCCCCAGCATTTT.

The rearrangement links TRBV20-1 to TRBJ2-7; D gene ambiguous. V was cut by 4 bases and J by 0 bases, with 10 bases left in between. Germline V gene lookup returns CDR1 DFQATT and CDR2 SNEGSKA (reference sequence). The CDR3 loop spans 13 amino acids. The CDR3 here is CSATGLASYEQYF. For the CDR3, the DNA is TGCAGTGCTACTGGATTAGCCTCCTACGAGCAGTACTTC.

The chain couples TRBV4-3 to TRBJ1-1; D gene ambiguous. In germline, CDR1 is LGHNA, CDR2 YSLEER. The CDR3 sequence is 16 residues long. The germline V and J ends were trimmed by 4 bases and 10 bases, with 25 bases remaining between them. Here the CDR3 reads CASSPYFIRPFPGAFF. In DNA form, the CDR3 reads TGCGCCAGCAGCCCCTATTTCATCAGGCCCTTCCCGGGAGCTTTCTTT.

The rearrangement joins TRBV5-1 to TRBJ1-2; D possibly corresponds to TRBD1 (5 bases). The CDR3 totals 14 residues. Trimming took off 0 bases at V and 4 bases at J, with 10 bases between the two ends. Germline CDR1 is SGHRS and CDR2 is YFSETQ. The CDR3 here is CASSLVSGIYGYTF. CDR3 coding DNA: TGCGCCAGCAGCTTGGTTTCAGGGATCTATGGCTACACCTTC.

The chain couples TRBV4-1 to TRBJ1-1, with no clear D. Trimming stripped 4 bases from V and 0 bases from J, with 18 bases between. The CDR3 runs 17 residues. From germline, CDR1 is MGHRA and CDR2 YSYEKL. In DNA, the CDR3 is TGCGCCAGCAGCCTTACCCCCATCCCACCGATGAACACTGAAGCTTTCTTT. Protein: CASSLTPIPPMNTEAFF.

This sequence joins TRBV10-3 and TRBJ2-1; possibly TRBD1 or TRBD2 for D (5 bases each). Deletions cut 8 bases from V and 0 bases from J, with 14 bases between. Germline V lookup: CDR1 ENHRY, CDR2 SYGVKD. This CDR3 is 15 amino acids long. The DNA for the CDR3 is TGTGCCATCGGGGGAAGGGACCCCTCCTACAATGAGCAGTTCTTC. Residues: CAIGGRDPSYNEQFF.

This clonotype was recorded a few times. The gene calls are TRBV12-3 or TRBV12-4 and TRBJ1-1; perhaps TRBD1 as D (5 bases). V lost 3 bases and J 9 bases, leaving 11 bases between the germline ends. The CDR3 is 12 amino acids. This CDR3 is CASSFDRGKAFF. The CDR3 DNA reads TGTGCCAGCAGTTTCGATCGGGGCAAAGCTTTCTTT.

The chain has TRBV2 and TRBJ1-5, with a weak D call TRBD1 (5 bases). V gave up 4 bases and J gave up 0 bases, with 10 bases separating them. The CDR3 loop spans 15 amino acids. Germline CDR1 reads SNHLY; CDR2 reads FYNNEI. The CDR3 DNA sequence: TGTGCCAGCAGTGTTGGGGGATATAGCAATCAGCCCCAGCATTTT. Residues: CASSVGGYSNQPQHF.

This clonotype occurred once. The rearrangement links TRBV28 to TRBJ2-1; TRBD2 agrees at 8 bases. V shed 6 bases and J 0 bases; nucleotides not matched to a gene: 1. The CDR3 has 14 residues. The germline V gene encodes CDR1 MDHEN and CDR2 SYDVKM. CDR3 DNA sequence: TGTGCCAGCAGACTAGCGGCCTCCTACAATGAGCAGTTCTTC. Amino acids: CASRLAASYNEQFF.

This clonotype has just one count. This chain joins TRBV12-5 and TRBJ2-7; 10 bases align to TRBD2. Germline V gives CDR1 LGHNT, CDR2 FRNRAP. After removal of 4 bases from V and 5 bases from J, the junction contained 14 bases not matched to a gene. There are 17 residues in the CDR3. The CDR3 is CASGSDPSGGTPNEQYF. The DNA for the CDR3 is TGTGCTAGTGGTTCCGATCCTAGCGGGGGAACACCCAACGAGCAGTACTTC.

This chain links TRBV7-8 with TRBJ2-3; D gene unclear. The CDR3 covers 12 residues. Germline CDR1 SGHVS, CDR2 FQNEAQ. Trimming removed 3 bases from V and 3 bases from J, with 4 bases in between. The CDR3 sequence: CASSFWTDTQYF. CDR3 nucleotides: TGTGCCAGCAGCTTTTGGACAGATACGCAGTATTTT.

The V call is TRBV11-2, the J call TRBJ2-7; D is unresolved. CDR3 size: 12 residues. Trimming stripped 4 bases from V and 3 bases from J, with 7 bases between. From germline, CDR1 is SGHAT and CDR2 FQNNGV. DNA of the CDR3: TGTGCCAGCAGCTCGATGAACTACGAGCAGTACTTC. This codes for CASSSMNYEQYF.

The J gene is TRBJ2-1, the V gene TRBV20-1; D might be TRBD1 (6 bases). This CDR3 is built from 13 residues. V was trimmed by 6 bases and J by 6 bases, leaving 15 bases between them. The germline V gene has CDR1 DFQATT and CDR2 SNEGSKA (reference sequence). The CDR3 DNA sequence: TGCAGTGCCAGGGGACGAGGACCCAATGAGCAGTTCTTC. This translates into CSARGRGPNEQFF.

This clonotype was observed a handful of times. The chain joins TRBV28 to TRBJ1-6, with no clear D. The CDR3 consists of 14 residues. In germline, CDR1 is MDHEN, CDR2 SYDVKM. Trimming left V 5 bases short and J 10 bases short, with 15 bases between. This chain's CDR3 is CASSPGLYGSPLHF. The CDR3 coding sequence is TGTGCCAGCAGTCCGGGGTTATATGGATCACCCCTCCACTTT.

The chain has TRBV12-3 or TRBV12-4 and TRBJ2-7; D may be TRBD2 (7 bases). This CDR3 is built from 15 residues. With 4 bases removed from V and 5 bases from J, the gap between germline ends came to 18 bases. The CDR3 DNA reads TGTGCCAGCAGTTGGGAGGGGGAATGGATAGACGAGCAGTACTTC. As protein: CASSWEGEWIDEQYF.

The chain couples TRBV4-2 to TRBJ2-2; 9 nucleotides match TRBD2. V trimming: 1 base; J trimming: 6 bases; junction bases outside the gene matches: 9. This CDR3 comprises 17 residues. Germline CDR1 and CDR2: LGHNA and YNFKEQ. The CDR3 region has the DNA TGTGCCAGCAGCCAAGTAGGCGCTAGCGGGGTAGCCGGGGAGCTGTTTTTT. It codes for CASSQVGASGVAGELFF.

This clonotype came up a few times. This chain links TRBV6-2 or TRBV6-3 with TRBJ2-1, with no clear D. V was cut by 5 bases and J by 6 bases, with 14 bases left in between. Germline CDR1 is MNHEY and CDR2 is SVGEGT. The CDR3 runs to 14 residues. The CDR3 is CASSLWASPNEQFF. The DNA for the CDR3 is TGTGCCAGCAGTCTTTGGGCCTCCCCCAATGAGCAGTTCTTC.

V and J are TRBV3-1 and TRBJ2-5; D uncertain. Germline lookup yields CDR1 LGHDT and CDR2 YNNKEL (reference sequence). CDR3 length: 16 residues. The germline V and J ends were trimmed by 1 base and 2 bases, with 14 bases remaining between them. In DNA form, the CDR3 reads TGTGCCAGCAGCCAAGGGGTCCGGACGGAGCAAGAGACCCAGTACTTC. This encodes CASSQGVRTEQETQYF.

There are a few counts of this clonotype. This chain joins TRBV2 and TRBJ2-3; 10 positions match TRBD2. The CDR3 is 16 residues long. V was clipped by 10 bases and J by 2 bases; unmatched bases: 12. Germline V gene sequence: CDR1 SNHLY, CDR2 FYNNEI. Here the CDR3 reads CAITPPLAGVTDTQYF. DNA of the CDR3: TGTGCCATCACCCCCCCGCTAGCGGGGGTCACAGATACGCAGTATTTT.